One and the same sample provided the 23 T cell receptor beta chains below, sequenced in a study of cytomegalovirus exposure and HLA in healthy donors. The PCR employed 60 Vbeta primers together with 13 Jbeta primers. Produced via immunoSEQ multiplex PCR; TCRdb's table is partial and in-frame only. The table shows 150,000 to 200,000 clones, with 70% to 80% occurring only once. The sequenced material came from PBMCs. These receptors all stem from a middle-aged woman in good health and CMV-seronegative.

This sequence joins TRBV5-6 and TRBJ2-1, with D unresolved. The V end was cut by 4 bases, the J end by 2 bases, with 7 bases between. The germline gives CDR1 SGHDT, CDR2 YYEEEE. This CDR3 is 13 amino acids long. The CDR3 here is CASSPLAYNEQFF. As DNA, the CDR3 is TGTGCCAGCAGCCCTTTAGCCTACAATGAGCAGTTCTTC. Drawing the rest from reference TRBV5-6 and TRBJ2-1, the complete variable domain is DAGVTQSPTHLIKTRGQQVTLRCSPKSGHDTVSWYQQALGQGPQFIFQYYEEEERQRGNFPDRFSGHQFPNYSSELNVNALLLGDSALYLCASSPLAYNEQFFGPGTRLTVL.

The table lists this clone with a few counts. Different DNA sequences within this sample yield the same CDR3. The chain employs TRBV7-2 and TRBJ1-2, with 8 nucleotides matching TRBD1. The CDR3 covers 13 residues. Trimming took 1 base from V and 5 from J; bases not matched to a gene: 0. CDR1 and CDR2 from the germline V gene are SGHTA and FQGNSA. Here the CDR3 reads CASSLGQGYGYTF. The DNA of the CDR3 is TGTGCCAGCAGCTTAGGACAGGGGTATGGCTACACCTTC. Filled out from reference TRBV7-2 and TRBJ1-2, the complete variable domain reads GAGVSQSPSNKVTEKGKDVELRCDPISGHTALYWYRQSLGQGLEFLIYFQGNSAPDKSGLPSDRFSAERTGGSVSTLTIQRTQQEDSAVYLCASSLGQGYGYTFGSGTRLTVV.

The chain is built from TRBV19 and TRBJ2-5; 12 bases are shared with TRBD2. Germline values: CDR1 LNHDA, CDR2 SQIVND (reference sequence). This CDR3 comprises 14 residues. V shed 6 bases, J shed 4 bases, and the junction held 3 bases outside the gene matches. For the CDR3, the DNA is TGTGCCAGTAGGACTAGCGGGAGTGGAGAGACCCAGTACTTC. It yields the protein CASRTSGSGETQYF.

This chain links TRBV27 with TRBJ2-5, with 7 bases fitting TRBD1. This CDR3 has 14 amino acids. Germline CDR1 MNHEY, CDR2 SMNVEV (reference sequence). With 6 bases clipped from V and 5 bases from J, the junction kept 9 bases outside the gene matches. In DNA, the CDR3 is TGTGCCAGCAGCCCTGCTCCGACAGGGGAGACCCAGTACTTC. It translates to CASSPAPTGETQYF.

The CDR3 sequence: CASSFGTSTRGYEQYF. CDR3 DNA: TGCGCCAGCAGCTTCGGGACTAGTACGAGAGGGTACGAGCAGTACTTC. The chain has TRBV5-1 and TRBJ2-7, with 8 bases aligning to TRBD2. V shed 2 bases, J shed 4 bases, and the junction held 11 bases outside the gene matches. The germline V gene encodes CDR1 SGHRS and CDR2 YFSETQ. CDR3 size: 16 residues.

The chain links TRBV6-1 to TRBJ1-5; 9 bases are shared with TRBD1. The germline CDR1 and CDR2 sequences are MNHNS and SASEGT. Trimming removed 4 bases from V and 6 bases from J; junction bases left unmatched: 10. The CDR3 contains 16 residues. The CDR3 spells CASSGRQGVYTQPQHF. The CDR3 nucleotides read TGTGCCAGCAGTGGTAGACAGGGGGTTTATACTCAGCCCCAGCATTTT.

The chain is built from TRBV5-4 and TRBJ1-2; maybe TRBD1 (5 bases). CDR3 size: 13 residues. Trimming shortened V by 9 bases and J by 3 bases, and 15 bases separated the two germline ends. Germline V gives CDR1 SGHNT, CDR2 YYREEE (reference sequence). DNA for the CDR3: TGTGCCACCGCCGGGGGGGTGGACTATGGCTACACCTTC. Protein: CATAGGVDYGYTF.

This clone has just a few counts. The chain recombines TRBV6-1 with TRBJ1-3; D is uncertain. Germline V gives CDR1 MNHNS, CDR2 SASEGT. The CDR3 sequence is 15 residues long. Deletions cut 7 bases from V and 0 bases from J, with 13 bases between. This chain's CDR3 is CASKAGTSSGNTIYF. CDR3 in DNA: TGTGCCAGCAAGGCGGGAACCAGCTCTGGAAACACCATATATTTT.

The rearrangement uses TRBV5-1 and TRBJ1-1, with D possibly TRBD1 on 5 matching bases. The CDR3 is 14 amino acids. V lost 0 bases to trimming and J lost 2 bases, with 8 bases between them. The germline gives CDR1 SGHRS, CDR2 YFSETQ. The CDR3 coding sequence is TGCGCCAGCAGCTTGGTTGGGGCCAACACTGAAGCTTTCTTT. Its protein product is CASSLVGANTEAFF.

Only one count was recorded for this clone. The V gene is TRBV5-4, the J gene TRBJ1-1, with 9 bases that match TRBD1. After removal of 5 bases from V and 0 bases from J, the junction contained 5 bases not matched to a gene. The CDR3 length is 15 residues. Germline CDR1 reads SGHNT; CDR2 reads YYREEE (reference sequence). CDR3 loop: CASRADRGMNTEAFF. The DNA for the CDR3 is TGTGCCAGCAGGGCAGACAGGGGGATGAACACTGAAGCTTTCTTT.

V is TRBV5-4 and J is TRBJ1-4, with TRBD1 as a possible D gene (5 bases). The germline V gene has CDR1 SGHNT and CDR2 YYREEE (reference sequence). This CDR3 has 17 amino acids. V dropped 1 base and J dropped 2 bases, with 15 bases sitting between them. CDR3 in DNA: TGTGCCAGCAGCTTGAGGCGGGGGGAGGGGACTAATGAAAAACTGTTTTTT. Amino acids: CASSLRRGEGTNEKLFF.

The J gene is TRBJ1-5, the V gene TRBV18, with D possibly TRBD1 on 5 matching bases. Trimming pared 8 bases from V and 1 base from J, leaving 9 bases between. Germline V gene data show CDR1 as KGHSH and CDR2 as LQKENI. CDR3 length equals 13 residues. DNA for the CDR3: TGTGCCAGCCGCGGGGGGAGCAATCAGCCCCAGCATTTT. Translated: CASRGGSNQPQHF.

This chain joins TRBV13 and TRBJ2-2; D is possibly TRBD2 (6 bases). Germline V gene lookup returns CDR1 PRHDT and CDR2 FYEKMQ (reference sequence). V lost 3 bases, J lost 1 base, and 9 bases lay in between. The CDR3 length is 15 residues. Here the CDR3 reads CASSFGGKNTGELFF. The CDR3 nucleotides are TGTGCCAGCAGCTTCGGAGGGAAGAACACCGGGGAGCTGTTTTTT. Combining the CDR3 with reference TRBV13 and TRBJ2-2 gives the whole variable domain AAGVIQSPRHLIKEKRETATLKCYPIPRHDTVYWYQQGPGQDPQFLISFYEKMQSDKGSIPDRFSAQQFSDYHSELNMSSLELGDSALYFCASSFGGKNTGELFFGEGSRLTVL.

This clone was seen a few times. V is TRBV27 and J is TRBJ1-5; tentative D call: TRBD1 (6 bases). V was clipped by 2 bases and J by 9 bases, with 17 bases between them. The germline V gene has CDR1 MNHEY and CDR2 SMNVEV (reference sequence). The CDR3 consists of 15 residues. CDR3 loop: CASSLRGGGLRPQHF. CDR3 coding DNA: TGTGCCAGCAGTTTACGCGGGGGGGGCCTTCGGCCCCAGCATTTT.

This chain links TRBV11-2 with TRBJ2-7; D possibly corresponds to TRBD1 (6 bases). The germline V gene has CDR1 SGHAT and CDR2 FQNNGV. V dropped 5 bases and J dropped 0 bases, with 17 bases sitting between them. The CDR3 covers 16 residues. Here the CDR3 reads CASSPLQGRLSYEQYF. The CDR3 DNA sequence: TGTGCCAGCAGCCCCTTACAGGGTCGCCTCTCCTACGAGCAGTACTTC.

The rearrangement links TRBV18 to TRBJ1-1; 9 bases are shared with TRBD1. In germline, CDR1 is KGHSH, CDR2 LQKENI. Losses at the gene ends were 3 bases for V and 7 bases for J; bases not matched to a gene: 12. The CDR3 loop spans 16 amino acids. The CDR3 DNA reads TGTGCCAGCTCACCCAACCGCGACAGGACAGGGGTTGAAGCTTTCTTT. Its translation is CASSPNRDRTGVEAFF.

The table lists this clone with a count of one. This rearrangement joins TRBV6-5 to TRBJ1-4, with D maybe TRBD1 (5 bases). The CDR3 has 15 residues. Trimming shortened V by 6 bases and J by 5 bases, and 16 bases separated the two germline ends. Germline V CDR1 and CDR2: MNHEY, SVGAGI. CDR3 DNA sequence: TGTGCCAGCAGGCCCGACCAGGGAGGAAATGAAAAACTGTTTTTT. Translating it yields CASRPDQGGNEKLFF.

This clone appeared once. The V gene is TRBV9, the J gene TRBJ2-7, with D perhaps TRBD1 (7 bases). Germline CDR1 and CDR2: SGDLS and YYNGEE. With 4 bases removed from V and 4 bases from J, the gap between germline ends came to 15 bases. The CDR3 runs 14 residues. The CDR3 loop reads CASSPGGYVYEQYF. CDR3 bases: TGTGCCAGCAGCCCAGGGGGGTATGTGTACGAGCAGTACTTC.

The rearrangement uses TRBV11-1 and TRBJ2-1, with 12 bases fitting TRBD2. From germline, CDR1 is SGHAT and CDR2 FQDESV (reference sequence). The CDR3 runs 14 residues. Germline trimming cut 5 bases from V and 12 bases from J; bases unmatched to any gene: 8. The CDR3 DNA is TGTGCCAGCAGCCTAGGACTAGCGGGGCTGCTGCAGTTCTTC. Amino acid sequence: CASSLGLAGLLQFF.

The rearrangement uses TRBV7-9 and TRBJ1-1; D gene ambiguous. Germline-derived CDR1 and CDR2 are SEHNR and FQNEAQ (reference sequence). Trimming removed 4 bases from V and 0 bases from J, with 15 bases in between. The CDR3 covers 16 residues. The chain's CDR3 is CASSSLIVSVNTEAFF. In DNA, the CDR3 is TGTGCCAGCAGCTCTCTTATTGTCTCGGTGAACACTGAAGCTTTCTTT.

This chain links TRBV6-1 with TRBJ1-2, with unresolved D. V was shortened by 6 bases and J by 5 bases, with 16 bases between the two germline ends. The germline gives CDR1 MNHNS, CDR2 SASEGT. The CDR3 has 14 residues. The CDR3 is CASRKTGDLYGYTF. The DNA of the CDR3 is TGTGCCAGCAGAAAGACCGGGGATTTATATGGCTACACCTTC.

This chain joins TRBV13 and TRBJ2-2; 8 bases map to TRBD1. This CDR3 comprises 17 residues. The germline CDR1 and CDR2 sequences are PRHDT and FYEKMQ (reference sequence). V dropped 1 base and J dropped 4; count of bases not matched to a gene: 8. In DNA form, the CDR3 reads TGTGCCAGCAGCTTAGATAGACAGGGGAGTTTCACCGGGGAGCTGTTTTTT. It specifies CASSLDRQGSFTGELFF.

The genes are TRBV6-5 and TRBJ2-7; 11 bases agree with TRBD1. The germline V gene encodes CDR1 MNHEY and CDR2 SVGAGI. The CDR3 totals 15 residues. V lost 0 bases and J lost 3; bases outside the gene matches: 1. In DNA, the CDR3 is TGTGCCAGCAGTTACTCAGGGACAGGGGGCTACGAGCAGTACTTC. Translated: CASSYSGTGGYEQYF.